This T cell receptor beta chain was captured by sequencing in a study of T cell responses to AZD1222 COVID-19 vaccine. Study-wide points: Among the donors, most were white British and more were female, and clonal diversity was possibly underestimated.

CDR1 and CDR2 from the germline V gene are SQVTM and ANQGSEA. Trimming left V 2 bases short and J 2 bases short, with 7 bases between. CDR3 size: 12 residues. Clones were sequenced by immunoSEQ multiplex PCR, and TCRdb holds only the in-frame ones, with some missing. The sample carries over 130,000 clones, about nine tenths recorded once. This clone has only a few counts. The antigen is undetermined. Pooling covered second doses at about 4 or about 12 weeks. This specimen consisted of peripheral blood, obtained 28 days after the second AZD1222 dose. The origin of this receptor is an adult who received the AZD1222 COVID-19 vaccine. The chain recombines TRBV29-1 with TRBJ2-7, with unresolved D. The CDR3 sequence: CSVESRTYEQYF. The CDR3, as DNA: TGCAGCGTTGAATCGCGGACCTACGAGCAGTACTTC.